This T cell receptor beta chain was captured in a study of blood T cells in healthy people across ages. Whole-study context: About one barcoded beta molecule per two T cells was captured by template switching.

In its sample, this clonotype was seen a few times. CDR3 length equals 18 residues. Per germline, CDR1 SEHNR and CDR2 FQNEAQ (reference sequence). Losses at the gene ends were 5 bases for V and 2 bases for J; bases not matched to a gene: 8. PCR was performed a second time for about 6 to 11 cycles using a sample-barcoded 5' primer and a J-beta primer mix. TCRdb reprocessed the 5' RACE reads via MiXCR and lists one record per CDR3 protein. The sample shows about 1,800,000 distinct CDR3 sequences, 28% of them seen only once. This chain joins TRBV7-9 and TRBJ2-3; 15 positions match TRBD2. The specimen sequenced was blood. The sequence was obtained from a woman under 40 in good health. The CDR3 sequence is CASSKRGLAGGNTDTQYF. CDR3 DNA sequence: TGTGCCAGCAGCAAAAGGGGACTAGCGGGAGGCAACACAGATACGCAGTATTTT.